These 18 T cell receptor beta chains originate from one sample sequenced in a study of control samples from healthy donors and cancer patients. Sequencing was performed with immunoSEQ multiplex PCR; in TCRdb, only in-frame clones are kept and a portion is missing. Of about 59,000 clones in the sample, more than 85% were seen once. Sequenced sample: PBMCs. These receptors originate from a man between 35 and 55 years old with colorectal cancer.

The chain employs TRBV7-3 and TRBJ1-1, with D hard to call. Trimming removed 4 bases from V and 6 bases from J, with 12 bases in between. CDR3 size: 13 residues. CDR1 and CDR2 from the germline V gene are SGHTA and FQGTGA. The CDR3 bases are TGTGCCAGCAGCTCCAGACATCTTTCTGAAGCTTTCTTT. Protein product: CASSSRHLSEAFF.

The chain links TRBV6-2 or TRBV6-3 to TRBJ1-1; a possible D gene is TRBD1 (5 bases). Trimming removed 2 bases from V and 6 bases from J, with 10 bases in between. This CDR3 has 13 residues. Germline loops: CDR1 MNHEY, CDR2 SVGEGT. CDR3 bases: TGTGCCAGCAGTTACATAGAGGGGTCTGAAGCTTTCTTT. Residues: CASSYIEGSEAFF.

This clone was found once. An end of the junction differs from the germline gene, which may be a read error. The rearrangement uses TRBV6-5 and TRBJ2-1; TRBD2 might be the D (6 bases). The CDR3 has 13 residues. Germline V CDR1 and CDR2: MNHEY, SVGAGI. This CDR3 is CASRSFIWGDEVF. DNA of the CDR3: TGTGCCAGCAGATCTTTTATCTGGGGGGACGAAGTCTTC.

J is TRBJ1-5 and V is TRBV10-2, with 9 nucleotides matching TRBD1. The CDR3 sequence is 14 residues long. J was trimmed by 7 bases and V by 5 bases; bases with no gene match: 6. CDR1 and CDR2 from the germline V gene are WSHSY and SAAADI. The CDR3, as DNA: TGCGCCAGCAGTCCGGACAGGGGACGACAGCCCCAGCATTTT. The encoded protein is CASSPDRGRQPQHF.

The chain carries TRBV14 and TRBJ2-1; a weak D match, TRBD1 (6 bases). The CDR3 has 13 amino acids. Germline CDR1 and CDR2: SGHDN and FVKESK. The V end was cut by 4 bases, the J end by 10 bases, with 14 bases between. The CDR3 sequence is CASSLGVGTEQFF. The CDR3 nucleotides read TGTGCCAGCAGCCTGGGAGTCGGGACAGAGCAGTTCTTC.

This clone is a singleton in its sample. The V gene is TRBV5-1, the J gene TRBJ1-6, with TRBD1 identical over 7 bases. After removal of 7 bases from V and 11 bases from J, the junction contained 12 bases not matched to a gene. The CDR3 sequence is 14 residues long. CDR1 and CDR2 from the germline V gene are SGHRS and YFSETQ. The CDR3 region has the DNA TGCGCCAGCGGCCCCGGGACAGAGATGCCACCCCTCCACTTT. As protein: CASGPGTEMPPLHF.

The chain has TRBV3-1 (or the pseudogene TRBV3-2) and TRBJ1-5, with D possibly being TRBD1 (5 bases). In germline, CDR1 is LGHDT, CDR2 YNNKEL (reference sequence). V was pared by 0 bases and J by 4 bases, with 7 bases between. The CDR3 has 14 residues. The CDR3 loop reads CASSQDSGNQPQHF. In nucleotides, the CDR3 is TGTGCCAGCAGCCAAGATTCAGGGAATCAGCCCCAGCATTTT.

This chain connects TRBV5-1 to TRBJ2-1, with 7 bases identical to TRBD1. Looked up from germline, CDR1 is SGHRS and CDR2 is YFSETQ. The CDR3 runs to 16 residues. The V gene end was trimmed by 4 bases and the J gene end by 4 bases; junction bases not matched to a gene: 11. The CDR3 loop is CASSPYGTAGYNEQFF. CDR3 DNA sequence: TGCGCCAGCAGCCCTTACGGGACAGCCGGTTACAATGAGCAGTTCTTC.

This clone showed up just once. The rearrangement uses TRBV27 and TRBJ1-1; TRBD1 might be the D (6 bases). CDR3 length: 15 residues. With 7 bases removed from V and 3 bases from J, the gap between germline ends came to 18 bases. Germline CDR1 and CDR2: MNHEY and SMNVEV (reference sequence). The CDR3 is CASTLRGDWDTEAFF. DNA of the CDR3: TGTGCCAGCACCTTGAGGGGGGACTGGGACACTGAAGCTTTCTTT.

This chain joins TRBV5-6 and TRBJ1-6; 10 bases match TRBD1. With 4 bases clipped from V and 7 bases from J, the junction kept 8 bases outside the gene matches. Germline assignment: CDR1 SGHDT and CDR2 YYEEEE. This CDR3 is built from 16 residues. CDR3 residues: CASSNRDRGPNSPLHF. CDR3 in DNA: TGTGCCAGCAGCAACCGGGACAGGGGACCCAATTCACCCCTCCACTTT.

The J gene is TRBJ1-2, the V gene TRBV19; D might be TRBD1 (6 bases). Per germline, CDR1 LNHDA and CDR2 SQIVND (reference sequence). The CDR3 sequence is 13 residues long. Trimming stripped 6 bases from V and 4 bases from J, with 12 bases between. CDR3 amino acids: CASRDSLFYGYTF. CDR3 DNA: TGTGCCAGTAGGGACAGCTTATTCTATGGCTACACCTTC.

This chain joins TRBV25-1 and TRBJ2-7; D remains ambiguous. The CDR3 has 11 amino acids. The germline V gene has CDR1 MGHDK and CDR2 SYGVNS. Trimming removed 8 bases from V and 3 bases from J, with 8 bases in between. The CDR3 region is CASVDVYEQYF. CDR3 nucleotides: TGTGCCAGCGTTGACGTCTACGAGCAGTACTTC.

The rearrangement uses TRBV5-1 and TRBJ2-2, with D possibly TRBD1 on 5 matching bases. The CDR3 has 16 amino acids. Germline CDR1 SGHRS, CDR2 YFSETQ. V dropped 0 bases and J dropped 4 bases, with 13 bases sitting between them. Here the CDR3 DNA reads TGCGCCAGCAGCTTGGGGCAGGGATTGTTCACCGGGGAGCTGTTTTTT. This translates into CASSLGQGLFTGELFF.

V gene TRBV7-3 combines with J gene TRBJ2-1, with 7 bases matching TRBD1. The CDR3 is 16 amino acids. Germline assignment: CDR1 SGHTA and CDR2 FQGTGA. The J segment lost 0 bases and the V segment lost 5 bases, leaving 7 bases of the junction unmatched. CDR3 DNA sequence: TGTGCCAGCAGCACTCCCGGGACAGCCTCCTACAATGAGCAGTTCTTC. This codes for CASSTPGTASYNEQFF.

The chain combines TRBV6-5 with TRBJ2-1, with 7 bases matching TRBD2. The CDR3 has 15 residues. The germline gives CDR1 MNHEY, CDR2 SVGAGI. Unmatched junction bases numbered 16, after V lost 8 bases and J lost 9 bases. The CDR3 is CASDGLGGFRSEQFF. As DNA, the CDR3 is TGTGCCAGCGACGGACTAGGCGGTTTTCGTAGTGAGCAGTTCTTC.

The rearrangement uses TRBV20-1 and TRBJ2-7; 9 positions match TRBD2. Germline CDR1 and CDR2: DFQATT and SNEGSKA (reference sequence). V shed 3 bases, J shed 7 bases, and the junction held 10 bases outside the gene matches. The CDR3 covers 14 residues. CDR3 sequence reads: CSASGLAGNGEQYF. CDR3 nucleotide sequence: TGCAGTGCTAGTGGGCTAGCGGGGAATGGGGAGCAGTACTTC.

The V and J genes are TRBV19 and TRBJ2-7; no reliable D call. Trimming removed 5 bases at V and 2 bases at J, with 10 bases between. CDR1 and CDR2 (germline): LNHDA, SQIVND (reference sequence). This CDR3 is 13 amino acids long. The CDR3 here is CASSPDRAYEQYF. In DNA, the CDR3 is TGTGCCAGTAGTCCGGACCGGGCCTACGAGCAGTACTTC.

For this clone: This same CDR3 is encoded by further DNA sequences in the sample. The rearrangement joins TRBV14 to TRBJ1-1; D call uncertain. Germline V CDR1 and CDR2: SGHDN, FVKESK. The CDR3 has 13 amino acids. V was clipped by 3 bases and J by 0 bases, with 5 bases between them. The CDR3 bases are TGTGCCAGCAGCCAGTACATGAACACTGAAGCTTTCTTT. This translates into CASSQYMNTEAFF.